The next 5 T cell receptor beta chains were all read from a single sample in a study of neoadjuvant anti-PD-1 for oral cavity cancer. TCRdb keeps only in-frame clones here, not all; method: immunoSEQ multiplex PCR. This sample has 13,000 to 15,000 clones, with about four fifths found just once. Documented time point: after neoadjuvant nivolumab, at surgical resection. The sequenced sample was PBMCs, obtained after nivolumab (anti-PD-1) treatment. The receptor set was obtained from a person aged 40 to 85 with oral cavity squamous cell carcinoma.

This clone has a single count. The chain uses TRBV6-5 and TRBJ2-7; possibly TRBD1 for D (6 bases). This CDR3 is built from 14 residues. Germline V gene lookup returns CDR1 MNHEY and CDR2 SVGAGI. Trimming cost V 6 bases and J 1 base, with 13 bases left between them. CDR3 nucleotides: TGTGCCAGCAGAAAGACAGGCGATTCCTACGAGCAGTACTTC. It encodes CASRKTGDSYEQYF.

This clone was seen only once. V and J are TRBV7-3 and TRBJ2-7; TRBD1 is a possible D gene (6 bases). The CDR3 consists of 14 residues. V lost 3 bases to trimming and J lost 1 base, with 10 bases between them. CDR1 and CDR2 from the germline V gene are SGHTA and FQGTGA. CDR3 coding DNA: TGTGCCAGCAGCTTCGACGGGACATCCTACGAGCAGTACTTC. It encodes CASSFDGTSYEQYF.

This clone is medium-sized within its sample. The chain is built from TRBV30 and TRBJ1-2, with D hard to call. V lost 2 bases to trimming and J lost 4 bases, with 8 bases between them. Looked up from germline, CDR1 is GTSNPN and CDR2 is SVGIG (reference sequence). CDR3 size: 12 residues. CDR3 DNA sequence: TGTGCCTGGAGTTCAGTTGGCTATGGCTACACCTTC. Residues: CAWSSVGYGYTF.

V usage is TRBV27 and J usage is TRBJ2-3; 13 bases line up with TRBD2. The CDR3 runs to 17 residues. Germline loops: CDR1 MNHEY, CDR2 SMNVEV (reference sequence). V shed 4 bases and J 2 bases; nucleotides not matched to a gene: 6. The CDR3 protein is CASSSGLAGLHTDTQYF. In nucleotides, the CDR3 is TGTGCCAGCAGTTCGGGACTAGCGGGATTGCACACAGATACGCAGTATTTT.

This clone was seen a few times. The genes are TRBV25-1 and TRBJ2-3; 9 positions match TRBD1. The CDR3 is made up of 15 amino acids. V lost 2 bases to trimming and J lost 4 bases; unmatched junction nucleotides: 4. Germline V gene sequence: CDR1 MGHDK, CDR2 SYGVNS. The CDR3 nucleotides are TGTGCCAGCAGTGAAGGGGACAGGGCGGCAGATACGCAGTATTTT. Amino acid sequence: CASSEGDRAADTQYF.